This entry lists 8 T cell receptor beta chains sequenced from one sample in a study of T-cell memory formation after mild COVID-19. TCRdb reprocessed the 5' RACE reads with MiXCR, giving one entry per CDR3 protein. The table shows fewer than 650,000 distinct CDR3 sequences, with less than 25% occurring only once. The sample taken for sequencing was PBMCs or a T cell subset sorted from them (not recorded which). These receptors were taken from an adult woman who had mild COVID-19 (a few samples of this study predate the infection). Cell type and time point are not known.

There are a few counts of this clonotype. The genes are TRBV20-1 and TRBJ1-1; the D is unclear. Germline V CDR1 and CDR2: DFQATT, SNEGSKA (reference sequence). The CDR3 is 11 amino acids. The ends were cut back, 3 bases at V and 3 bases at J, with 5 bases in the middle. Here the CDR3 DNA reads TGCAGTGCTAGGGTGGACACTGAAGCTTTCTTT. Translating it yields CSARVDTEAFF.

This chain uses TRBV18 with TRBJ2-7; perhaps TRBD2 as D (6 bases). CDR1 and CDR2 (germline): KGHSH, LQKENI. V shed 0 bases and J shed 6 bases, with 18 bases lying between them. This CDR3 has 16 amino acids. The CDR3 DNA sequence: TGTGCCAGCTCACCACCGGCGGGACCCTCAAGAATCGAGCAGTACTTC. This sequence encodes CASSPPAGPSRIEQYF.

This clonotype was found a few times. The rearrangement uses TRBV29-1 and TRBJ1-1, with D possibly TRBD1 on 6 matching bases. Trimming pared 6 bases from V and 6 bases from J, leaving 11 bases between. This CDR3 has 11 residues. Germline V gene data show CDR1 as SQVTM and CDR2 as ANQGSEA. CDR3: CSVDTGPEAFF. In DNA form, the CDR3 reads TGCAGCGTGGATACAGGGCCTGAAGCTTTCTTT.

The chain carries TRBV2 and TRBJ2-3; 8 bases map to TRBD2. CDR3 length: 14 amino acids. The V and J ends lost 6 bases and 6 bases, in that order; junction bases with no gene match: 8. Germline values: CDR1 SNHLY, CDR2 FYNNEI. CDR3 bases: TGTGCCAGCAGGCTGACTAGCGCGGGCGATACGCAGTATTTT. It specifies CASRLTSAGDTQYF.

This clonotype was observed a handful of times. This chain uses TRBV15 with TRBJ1-1; 7 bases fit TRBD1. The J segment lost 7 bases and the V segment lost 0 bases, leaving 5 bases of the junction unmatched. The CDR3 length is 14 residues. CDR1 and CDR2 from the germline V gene are LNHNV and YYDKDF (reference sequence). CDR3 residues: CATSREAGGYEAFF. The CDR3 DNA follows: TGTGCCACCAGCAGAGAGGCAGGGGGGTATGAAGCTTTCTTT.

V usage is TRBV25-1 and J usage is TRBJ2-5; no clear D. Germline loops: CDR1 MGHDK, CDR2 SYGVNS. The V and J ends lost 3 bases and 3 bases respectively, with 8 bases between them. The CDR3 runs to 13 residues. Here the CDR3 reads CASSDIVEETQYF. The CDR3 region has the DNA TGTGCCAGCAGTGACATTGTGGAAGAGACCCAGTACTTC. The variable domain in full, with the rest retrieved from reference TRBV25-1 and TRBJ2-5, is EADIYQTPRYLVIGTGKKITLECSQTMGHDKMYWYQQDPGMELHLIHYSYGVNSTEKGDLSSESTVSRIRTEHFPLTLESARPSHTSQYLCASSDIVEETQYFGPGTRLLVL.

The rearrangement joins TRBV4-1 to TRBJ1-2, with D tentatively TRBD1 (6 bases). CDR1 and CDR2 from the germline V gene are MGHRA and YSYEKL. V was clipped by 1 base and J by 4 bases, with 13 bases between them. The CDR3 is made up of 15 amino acids. CDR3 DNA sequence: TGCGCCAGCAGCCAAGGCGACAGGCCCTTCTATGGCTACACCTTC. Its protein product is CASSQGDRPFYGYTF.

The chain carries TRBV19 and TRBJ2-5; D gene uncertain. Trimming left V 4 bases short and J 4 bases short, with 10 bases between. This CDR3 is 13 amino acids long. Germline CDR1 is LNHDA and CDR2 is SQIVND (reference sequence). In nucleotides, the CDR3 is TGTGCCAGTAGTAGCGTAAGGAGAGAGACCCAGTACTTC. Translation: CASSSVRRETQYF.